Presented here are 28 T cell receptor beta chains from one specimen sequenced in a study of cytomegalovirus exposure and HLA in healthy donors. This PCR relied on a set of 60 Vbeta primers and 13 Jbeta primers. The method was immunoSEQ multiplex PCR; TCRdb's version includes in-frame clones alone and lacks a portion of them. The sample carries about 97,000 clones, approximately 72% recorded once. Source material: PBMCs. The source of these receptors is a woman aged 40-49 years in good health and CMV-seronegative.

This chain connects TRBV21-1 to TRBJ2-7; TRBD2, the table's D call, lacks a check against the DNA. TRBV21-1 is a documented pseudogene. This CDR3 is 17 amino acids long. This CDR3 reads CASRTAQRGGAGYEQYF. The CDR3 nucleotides are TGTGCCAGCAGGACCGCCCAAAGGGGGGGCGCGGGCTACGAGCAGTACTTC.

This clone was observed a single time. The chain is built from TRBV30 and TRBJ2-5; 7 bases are shared with TRBD2. This CDR3 region has 19 residues. Germline loops: CDR1 GTSNPN, CDR2 SVGIG (reference sequence). The ends lost 5 bases at V and 2 bases at J; junction bases unmatched: 23. CDR3 loop: CAWCKREYPLTSPQETQYF. CDR3 DNA sequence: TGTGCCTGGTGCAAAAGGGAGTACCCTTTGACTAGCCCGCAAGAGACCCAGTACTTC.

The V gene is TRBV5-6, the J gene TRBJ2-7, with TRBD1 matching over 8 bases. The V and J ends lost 3 bases and 4 bases, in that order; junction bases with no gene match: 3. This CDR3 has 13 residues. The germline V gene has CDR1 SGHDT and CDR2 YYEEEE. The CDR3: CASSYGDRYEQYF. The CDR3 DNA follows: TGTGCCAGCAGCTATGGGGACAGGTACGAGCAGTACTTC. The complete variable domain, with remaining parts taken from reference TRBV5-6 and TRBJ2-7, reads DAGVTQSPTHLIKTRGQQVTLRCSPKSGHDTVSWYQQALGQGPQFIFQYYEEEERQRGNFPDRFSGHQFPNYSSELNVNALLLGDSALYLCASSYGDRYEQYFGPGTRLTVT.

The chain joins TRBV9 to TRBJ2-5, with D possibly being TRBD2 (6 bases). V was pared by 4 bases and J by 0 bases, with 10 bases between. The CDR3 has 14 amino acids. Germline CDR1 and CDR2: SGDLS and YYNGEE. Written as DNA, the CDR3 is TGTGCCAGCAGCTCCCAGCGGGACCAAGAGACCCAGTACTTC. Protein: CASSSQRDQETQYF.

Only one count was recorded for this clone. The gene calls are TRBV7-9 and TRBJ2-7, with 10 bases lining up with TRBD2. The germline V gene encodes CDR1 SEHNR and CDR2 FQNEAQ (reference sequence). CDR3 length: 15 amino acids. V gave up 4 bases and J gave up 6 bases; unmatched junction bases: 9. The CDR3 loop reads CASSSSGGYPPEQYF. DNA of the CDR3: TGTGCCAGCAGCTCTAGCGGGGGCTACCCTCCCGAGCAGTACTTC.

This chain links TRBV10-3 with TRBJ2-2; D possibly corresponds to TRBD2 (5 bases). CDR1 is ENHRY and CDR2 is SYGVKD in the germline V gene. Between the trimmed V and J ends, which lost 2 bases and 0 bases, there was a span of 10 bases. This CDR3 is built from 16 residues. The DNA of the CDR3 is TGTGCCATCAGTGAGAGACGGGGAGCGAACACCGGGGAGCTGTTTTTT. Its protein product is CAISERRGANTGELFF.

The rearrangement uses TRBV6-6 and TRBJ1-1, with 8 bases lining up with TRBD1. From germline, CDR1 is MNHNY and CDR2 SVGAGI (reference sequence). Trimming took 10 bases from V and 0 from J; bases not matched to a gene: 7. CDR3 length: 14 amino acids. CDR3 DNA sequence: TGTGCCACCGGACAGGGCCCCATGAACACTGAAGCTTTCTTT. This codes for CATGQGPMNTEAFF.

The chain links TRBV10-2 to TRBJ1-1, with TRBD1 as a possible D gene (5 bases). The CDR3 has 14 residues. Trimming removed 3 bases at V and 3 bases at J, with 11 bases between. Germline V gene lookup returns CDR1 WSHSY and CDR2 SAAADI. This CDR3 reads CASSEGWGDTEAFF. In nucleotides, the CDR3 is TGCGCCAGCAGTGAAGGGTGGGGGGACACTGAAGCTTTCTTT.

J is TRBJ1-6 and V is TRBV7-3; possible D gene TRBD1, 5 bases. The germline V gene has CDR1 SGHTA and CDR2 FQGTGA. CDR3 length equals 15 residues. Trimming cost V 6 bases and J 7 bases, with 16 bases left between them. As DNA, the CDR3 is TGTGCCAGCAGTCCTACGGCAGGGTGGAATTCACCCCTCCACTTT. Its translation: CASSPTAGWNSPLHF.

The V and J genes are TRBV6-5 and TRBJ1-5; 9 bases are shared with TRBD1. There are 15 residues in the CDR3. Looked up from germline, CDR1 is MNHEY and CDR2 is SVGAGI. J gave up 3 bases and V 5 bases, and 5 bases lay outside the gene matches. The CDR3 nucleotides are TGTGCCAGCAGTATGACAGGGGGTTCCAATCAGCCCCAGCATTTT. Protein product: CASSMTGGSNQPQHF.

With respect to this clone: The junction shows a germline mismatch at one end, possibly a read error. CDR3 bases: TGTGCCAGCAGCTTAGAACTAGCGGGGGGGCTCGAGCGGTACTTC. The encoded protein is CASSLELAGGLERYF. This chain joins TRBV7-2 and TRBJ2-7; 13 bases agree with TRBD2. CDR3 size: 15 residues. The V gene's germline CDR1 is SGHTA and CDR2 FQGNSA. Together with reference TRBV7-2 and TRBJ2-7, the CDR3 gives the full variable domain: GAGVSQSPSNKVTEKGKDVELRCDPISGHTALYWYRQSLGQGLEFLIYFQGNSAPDKSGLPSDRFSAERTGGSVSTLTIQRTQQEDSAVYLCASSLELAGGLERYFGPGTRLTVT.

The rearrangement links TRBV9 to TRBJ1-1, with a tentative D call TRBD1 (5 bases). The CDR3 length is 15 residues. V was pared by 4 bases and J by 1 base, with 14 bases between. Germline V gene sequence: CDR1 SGDLS, CDR2 YYNGEE. Here the CDR3 DNA reads TGTGCCAGCAGCCCCCCTGGGGGGAGGAACACTGAAGCTTTCTTT. Encoded protein: CASSPPGGRNTEAFF.

The CDR3 DNA is TGTGCCAGCAGCCCCTGGGGTAGCGGGGCCATCCAGTACTTC. It is translated as CASSPWGSGAIQYF. The rearrangement joins TRBV7-3 to TRBJ2-5, with 8 bases identical to TRBD2. In germline, CDR1 is SGHTA, CDR2 FQGTGA. The CDR3 extends over 14 amino acids. The V segment lost 5 bases and the J segment 10 bases; nucleotides outside the gene matches: 12.

The V call is TRBV5-4, the J call TRBJ2-5, with a weak D call TRBD2 (6 bases). CDR1 and CDR2 (germline): SGHNT, YYREEE (reference sequence). CDR3 length: 14 residues. The ends were cut back, 3 bases at V and 1 base at J, with 10 bases in the middle. The DNA of the CDR3 is TGTGCCAGCAGCTCCCCTAGCGCCCAAGAGACCCAGTACTTC. The encoded protein is CASSSPSAQETQYF.

The chain is built from TRBV18 and TRBJ1-2; perhaps TRBD1 as D (6 bases). V lost 2 bases and J lost 4, with 14 bases in between. The germline CDR1 and CDR2 sequences are KGHSH and LQKENI. CDR3 length: 15 amino acids. The CDR3 loop reads CASSPSGHLGYGYTF. CDR3 sequence (DNA): TGTGCCAGCTCACCATCGGGACACCTTGGCTATGGCTACACCTTC.

The DNA of the CDR3 is TGTGCCACCAGCGGATGGACGGGGAGCTCTGGAAACACCATATATTTT. It is translated as CATSGWTGSSGNTIYF. The rearrangement uses TRBV15 and TRBJ1-3; D is ambiguous. Germline V CDR1 and CDR2: LNHNV, YYDKDF (reference sequence). V shed 5 bases and J shed 0 bases, with 14 bases lying between them. The CDR3 loop spans 16 amino acids.

This chain connects TRBV11-3 to TRBJ2-5; 13 nucleotides agree with TRBD2. CDR3 size: 17 residues. V lost 5 bases and J lost 4; bases outside the gene matches: 10. The germline V gene encodes CDR1 SGHNT and CDR2 YENEEA. CDR3 nucleotides: TGTGCCAGCAGCACCGGGACTAGCGGGGCTGGGGTAGAGACCCAGTACTTC. It codes for CASSTGTSGAGVETQYF.

The V call is TRBV6-1, the J call TRBJ1-5; the match to TRBD1 covers 8 bases. Trimming at V came to 3 bases and at J to 4 bases, leaving 2 bases not matched to a gene. This CDR3 contains 14 residues. Germline V gives CDR1 MNHNS, CDR2 SASEGT. CDR3 sequence: CASSDQGANQPQHF. Here the CDR3 DNA reads TGTGCCAGCAGTGACCAGGGGGCAAATCAGCCCCAGCATTTT.

The chain employs TRBV21-1 and TRBJ2-2; the table's D call, TRBD2, has no DNA check behind it. TRBV21-1 is noted as a pseudogene. This CDR3 region has 17 residues. CDR3 in DNA: TGTGCCAGCAGCAAAGACGTGGTTGCGGGGACCACCGGGGAGCTGTTTTTT. Amino acid sequence: CASSKDVVAGTTGELFF.

The V call is TRBV25-1, the J call TRBJ2-3; 8 bases are shared with TRBD2. The CDR3 runs to 14 residues. CDR1 MGHDK and CDR2 SYGVNS come from the germline V gene. V gave up 6 bases and J gave up 4 bases; unmatched junction bases: 6. CDR3 in DNA: TGTGCCAGCAGAGAGCGGGAGCTCTCAGATACGCAGTATTTT. Translation: CASRERELSDTQYF.

This clone was counted between two and nine times. V usage is TRBV30 and J usage is TRBJ2-5; maybe TRBD1 (6 bases). Per the germline V gene, CDR1 is GTSNPN and CDR2 is SVGIG (reference sequence). The CDR3 extends over 14 amino acids. Trimming removed 4 bases at V and 4 bases at J, with 16 bases between. The CDR3 DNA sequence: TGTGCCTGGAACACACAGGGACCTCGAGAGACCCAGTACTTC. It translates to CAWNTQGPRETQYF.

The chain uses TRBV5-1 and TRBJ2-2; 10 bases line up with TRBD2. The CDR3 has 17 residues. CDR1 is SGHRS and CDR2 is YFSETQ in the germline V gene. V shed 3 bases and J 1 base; nucleotides not matched to a gene: 6. CDR3 protein: CASSSRTSGGNTGELFF. The CDR3 DNA reads TGCGCCAGCAGCTCCCGGACTAGCGGAGGGAACACCGGGGAGCTGTTTTTT.

The chain joins TRBV6-6 to TRBJ1-6; TRBD1 matches at 7 bases. J was trimmed by 7 bases and V by 2 bases; bases with no gene match: 5. There are 15 residues in the CDR3. The germline V gene has CDR1 MNHNY and CDR2 SVGAGI (reference sequence). This CDR3 is CASSYRGQENSPLHF. The CDR3 region has the DNA TGTGCCAGCAGTTACAGGGGGCAGGAGAATTCACCCCTCCACTTT.

V is TRBV10-3 and J is TRBJ2-3; maybe TRBD2 (6 bases). CDR1 and CDR2 from the germline V gene are ENHRY and SYGVKD. The CDR3 spans 15 residues. Trimming took 4 bases from V and 2 from J, leaving 13 bases between them. The CDR3 protein is CAISAAGTPTDTQYF. The CDR3 DNA is TGTGCCATCAGTGCGGCGGGAACGCCCACAGATACGCAGTATTTT.

The chain employs TRBV10-3 and TRBJ2-5; 8 nucleotides align to TRBD1. Trimming cost V 2 bases and J 4 bases; bases outside gene matches: 6. Germline V gives CDR1 ENHRY, CDR2 SYGVKD. The length of the CDR3 is 15 residues. CDR3 protein: CAISEGRDRRETQYF. In DNA form, the CDR3 reads TGTGCCATCAGTGAGGGCCGGGACAGGCGAGAGACCCAGTACTTC.

The chain has TRBV6-5 and TRBJ2-3; D unclear. Trimming took 4 bases from V and 4 from J, leaving 6 bases between them. Germline CDR1 is MNHEY and CDR2 is SVGAGI. The CDR3 sequence is 12 residues long. DNA for the CDR3: TGTGCCAGCAGTTCCACGGCAGATACGCAGTATTTT. Its translation is CASSSTADTQYF.

The V and J genes are TRBV11-2 and TRBJ2-7; D ambiguous. The CDR3 has 12 residues. Trimming removed 1 base from V and 3 bases from J, with 4 bases in between. Germline V gives CDR1 SGHAT, CDR2 FQNNGV. CDR3 sequence: CASSLVSYEQYF. The CDR3, as DNA: TGTGCCAGCAGCTTAGTCAGCTACGAGCAGTACTTC.

Turning to this clone: One end of the junction does not line up with germline, which may come from a read error. The gene calls are TRBV19 and TRBJ2-5, with D unclear. Germline values: CDR1 LNHDA, CDR2 SQIVND (reference sequence). The CDR3 is 15 amino acids. Here the CDR3 reads CASSRSGSIGEAQYF. The CDR3 nucleotides read TGTGCCAGTAGTAGATCTGGGTCGATTGGAGAGGCCCAGTACTTC.